Here is one T cell receptor beta chain with its context. This clonotype has only a few counts. Its antigen remains undetermined. Base qualities were left out, and no much larger clone turns up one base away. Preparation of the library involved RT-PCR. Sequencing relied on an Illumina HiSeq 2500. Using fastp trimming at Q25 and MiXCR clonotype assembly, TCRdb reanalyzed the public sequencing data and kept in-frame beta chains. CDR3 protein duplicates are merged, each entry listing the most common genes and DNA. In all, the sample holds around 790,000 distinct CDR3 sequences, and around 20% of those were seen once. The ten largest clones capture roughly 10% of the sample. This sample is part of a study of response to subunit inactivated influenza vaccine (dated by TCRdb to the late 2010s). General notes on the study: To follow how T cells responded to a trivalent subunit inactivated influenza vaccine, the researchers relied on deep quantitative profiling of the T cell receptor repertoire. General findings and caveats noted by the study authors: The authors proposed that each seasonal influenza vaccination may bring in only a limited number of new T cells.

This TCR was recovered from a man in his forties or fifties who received an inactivated influenza vaccine. Donor details come from another sample of the same person, matched by shared clones. The sequenced sample was PBMCs from blood, obtained 4 to 6 days after vaccination.

The DNA sequence is as follows: TGCAGTGCTAGAGATCCGGGAGGCTTCTCCTACGAGCAGTACTTC. This codes for CSARDPGGFSYEQYF. The V and J segments used are TRBV20-1 and TRBJ2-7; TRBD2 agrees with 7 junctional bases. As encoded in the germline V gene (reference sequence), CDR1 is DFQATT while CDR2 is SNEGSKA. Here V drops 0 bases and J drops 0 bases, and the junction holds 5 bases not matched to any gene. The CDR3, cysteine through phenylalanine, is 15 amino acids long. Only the CDR3 region is kept as DNA, spanning 45 bases read in frame from base 1.